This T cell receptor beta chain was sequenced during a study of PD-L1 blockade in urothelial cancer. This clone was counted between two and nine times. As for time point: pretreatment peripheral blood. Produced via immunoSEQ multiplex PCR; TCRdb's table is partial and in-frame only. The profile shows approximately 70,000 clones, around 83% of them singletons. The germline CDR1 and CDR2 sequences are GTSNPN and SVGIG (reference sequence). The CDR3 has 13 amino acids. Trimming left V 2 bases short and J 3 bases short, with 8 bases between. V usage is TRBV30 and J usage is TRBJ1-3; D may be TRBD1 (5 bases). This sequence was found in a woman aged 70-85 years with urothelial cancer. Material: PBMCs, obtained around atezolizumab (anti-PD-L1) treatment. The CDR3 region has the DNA TGTGCCTGGAGTTCAGGGTTTGGAAACACCATATATTTT. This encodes CAWSSGFGNTIYF.